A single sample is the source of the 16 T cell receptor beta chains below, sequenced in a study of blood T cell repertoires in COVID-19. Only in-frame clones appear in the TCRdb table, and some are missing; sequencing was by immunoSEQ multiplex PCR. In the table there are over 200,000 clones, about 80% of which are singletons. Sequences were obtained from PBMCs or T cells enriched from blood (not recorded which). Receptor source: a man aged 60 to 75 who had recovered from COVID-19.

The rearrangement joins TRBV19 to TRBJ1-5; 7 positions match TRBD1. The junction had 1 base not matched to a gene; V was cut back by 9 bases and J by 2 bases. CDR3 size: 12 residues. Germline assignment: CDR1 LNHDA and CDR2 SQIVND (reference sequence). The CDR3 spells CASGTGNQPQHF. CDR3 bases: TGTGCCAGCGGGACAGGCAATCAGCCCCAGCATTTT. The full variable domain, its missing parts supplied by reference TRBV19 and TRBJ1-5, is DGGITQSPKYLFRKEGQNVTLSCEQNLNHDAMYWYRQDPGQGLRLIYYSQIVNDFQKGDIAEGYSVSREKKESFPLTVTSAQKNPTAFYLCASGTGNQPQHFGDGTRLSIL.

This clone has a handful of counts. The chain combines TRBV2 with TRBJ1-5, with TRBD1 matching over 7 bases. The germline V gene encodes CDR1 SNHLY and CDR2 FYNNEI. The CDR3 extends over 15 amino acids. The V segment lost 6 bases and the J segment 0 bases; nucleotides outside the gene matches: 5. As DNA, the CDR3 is TGTGCCAGCAGCCCCGGGACAGATAGCAATCAGCCCCAGCATTTT. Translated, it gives CASSPGTDSNQPQHF.

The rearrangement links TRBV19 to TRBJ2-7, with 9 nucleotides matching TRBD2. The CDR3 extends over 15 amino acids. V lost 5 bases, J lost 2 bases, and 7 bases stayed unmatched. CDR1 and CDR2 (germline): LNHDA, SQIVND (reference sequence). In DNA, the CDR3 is TGTGCCAGTAGTCCTCTCGGCGGGGGGGCCTACGAGCAGTACTTC. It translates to CASSPLGGGAYEQYF.

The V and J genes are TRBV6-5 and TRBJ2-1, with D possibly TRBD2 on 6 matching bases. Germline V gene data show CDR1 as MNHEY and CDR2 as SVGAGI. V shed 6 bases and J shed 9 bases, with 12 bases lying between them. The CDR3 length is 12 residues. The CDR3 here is CASSLRAGEQFF. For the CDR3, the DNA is TGTGCCAGCAGCCTCCGAGCGGGTGAGCAGTTCTTC.

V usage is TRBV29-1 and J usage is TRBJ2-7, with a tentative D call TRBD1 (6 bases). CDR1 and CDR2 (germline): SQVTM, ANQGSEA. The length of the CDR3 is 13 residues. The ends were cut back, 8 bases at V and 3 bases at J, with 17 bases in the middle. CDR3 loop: CSYMGADLYEQYF. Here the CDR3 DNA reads TGCAGCTATATGGGGGCAGACCTCTACGAGCAGTACTTC.

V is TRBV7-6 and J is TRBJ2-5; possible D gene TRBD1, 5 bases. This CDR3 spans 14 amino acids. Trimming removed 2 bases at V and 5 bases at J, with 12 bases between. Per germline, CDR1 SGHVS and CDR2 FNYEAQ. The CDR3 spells CASSLQQVGETQYF. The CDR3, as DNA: TGTGCCAGCAGCTTACAACAGGTTGGGGAGACCCAGTACTTC.

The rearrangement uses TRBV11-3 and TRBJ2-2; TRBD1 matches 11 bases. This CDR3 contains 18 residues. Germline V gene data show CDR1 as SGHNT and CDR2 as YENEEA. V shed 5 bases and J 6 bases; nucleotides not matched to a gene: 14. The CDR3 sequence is CASSRHSGQGVQAGELFF. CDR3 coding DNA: TGTGCCAGCAGCAGGCACTCGGGACAGGGGGTGCAGGCCGGGGAGCTGTTTTTT.

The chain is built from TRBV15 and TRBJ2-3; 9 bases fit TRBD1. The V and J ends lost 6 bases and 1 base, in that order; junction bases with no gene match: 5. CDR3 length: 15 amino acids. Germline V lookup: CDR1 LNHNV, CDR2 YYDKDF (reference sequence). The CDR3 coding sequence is TGTGCCACCAGGAGGACAGGGGTTGGCACAGATACGCAGTATTTT. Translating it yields CATRRTGVGTDTQYF.

The CDR3 loop is CASSIQANQPQHF. CDR3 in DNA: TGTGCCAGTAGTATCCAGGCTAATCAGCCCCAGCATTTT. The chain employs TRBV19 and TRBJ1-5, with D uncertain. Trimming removed 3 bases from V and 4 bases from J, with 7 bases in between. In germline, CDR1 is LNHDA, CDR2 SQIVND (reference sequence). The CDR3 sequence is 13 residues long.

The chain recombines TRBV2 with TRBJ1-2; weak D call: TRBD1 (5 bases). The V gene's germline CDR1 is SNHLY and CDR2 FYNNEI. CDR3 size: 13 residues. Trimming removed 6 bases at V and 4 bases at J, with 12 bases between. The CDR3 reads CASRLGEAYGYTF. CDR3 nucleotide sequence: TGTGCCAGCAGACTAGGGGAGGCCTATGGCTACACCTTC.

This chain's CDR3 is CASSQGGTGYGYTF. The CDR3 coding sequence is TGTGCCAGCAGCCAAGGGGGGACAGGCTATGGCTACACCTTC. The chain employs TRBV3-1 (or the pseudogene TRBV3-2) and TRBJ1-2, with 8 nucleotides matching TRBD1. Trimming took 1 base from V and 4 from J; bases not matched to a gene: 2. Germline V gene data show CDR1 as LGHDT and CDR2 as YNNKEL (reference sequence). The CDR3 has 14 amino acids.

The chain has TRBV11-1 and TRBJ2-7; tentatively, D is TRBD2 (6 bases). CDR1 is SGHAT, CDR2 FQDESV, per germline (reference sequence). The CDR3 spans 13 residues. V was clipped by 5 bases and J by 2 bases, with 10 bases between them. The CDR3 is CASSHSGPYEQYF. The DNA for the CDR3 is TGTGCCAGCAGCCATAGCGGTCCCTACGAGCAGTACTTC. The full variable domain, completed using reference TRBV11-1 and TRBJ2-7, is EAEVAQSPRYKITEKSQAVAFWCDPISGHATLYWYRQILGQGPELLVQFQDESVVDDSQLPKDRFSAERLKGVDSTLKIQPAELGDSAMYLCASSHSGPYEQYFGPGTRLTVT.

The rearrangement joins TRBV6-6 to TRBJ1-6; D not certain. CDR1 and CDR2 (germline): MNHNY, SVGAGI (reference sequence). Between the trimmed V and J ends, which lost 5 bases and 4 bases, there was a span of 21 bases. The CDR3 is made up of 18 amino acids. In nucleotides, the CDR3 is TGTGCCAGCAGTCGCCTATCAGCGGCGGGAGCTTATAATTCACCCCTCCACTTT. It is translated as CASSRLSAAGAYNSPLHF.

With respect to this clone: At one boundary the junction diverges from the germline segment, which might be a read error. CDR3 sequence (DNA): TGCGCCAGCAGCTTCGGGACAGATAATTCACTCCTCCACTTT. Translating gives CASSFGTDNSLLHF. The rearrangement joins TRBV5-1 to TRBJ1-6; 7 bases fit TRBD1. CDR1 SGHRS and CDR2 YFSETQ come from the germline V gene. The CDR3 is 14 amino acids.

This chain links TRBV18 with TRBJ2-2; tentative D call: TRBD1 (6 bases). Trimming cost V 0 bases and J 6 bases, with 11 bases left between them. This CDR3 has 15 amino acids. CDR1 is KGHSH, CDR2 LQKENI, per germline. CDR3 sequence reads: CASSPPKTGSGELFF. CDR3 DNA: TGTGCCAGCTCACCACCTAAGACAGGATCCGGGGAGCTGTTTTTT.

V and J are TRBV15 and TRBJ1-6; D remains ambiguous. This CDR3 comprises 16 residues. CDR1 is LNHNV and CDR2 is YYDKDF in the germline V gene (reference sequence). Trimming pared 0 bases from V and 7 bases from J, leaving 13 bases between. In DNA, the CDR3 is TGTGCCACCAGCAGAGATCGCGGTCCGCCAAATTCACCCCTCCACTTT. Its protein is CATSRDRGPPNSPLHF.